The 2 T cell receptor beta chains in this list originate from one sample, sequenced in a study of blood T cells in healthy people across ages. PCR was performed a second time for about 7 to 11 cycles using a sample-barcoded 5' primer and a J-beta primer mix. TCRdb reprocessed the 5' RACE reads with MiXCR, giving one entry per CDR3 protein. Among about 1.7 million distinct CDR3 sequences, 28% were seen once, and the ten largest hold approximately 7.7%. Sample: blood. These receptors originate from a woman aged 25 to 45 in good health.

To note about this clonotype: A much larger clonotype is one base distant, so this may be a read error. This chain uses TRBV4-1 with TRBJ2-7, with D perhaps matching TRBD1 or TRBD2 (5 bases each). With 1 base removed from V and 5 bases from J, the gap between germline ends came to 15 bases. The CDR3 is made up of 15 amino acids. Germline-derived CDR1 and CDR2 are MGHRA and YSYEKL. The chain's CDR3 is CASSQAGGEIHEQYF. CDR3 nucleotide sequence: TGCGCCAGCAGCCAAGCTGGGGGAGAGATCCACGAGCAGTACTTC.

This chain uses TRBV25-1 with TRBJ2-3, with D hard to call. The V gene lost 7 bases and the J gene lost 6 bases, with 14 bases spanning the gap. CDR1 is MGHDK and CDR2 is SYGVNS in the germline V gene. This CDR3 is 13 amino acids long. The CDR3 loop reads CASTPQSWDTQYF. The DNA of the CDR3 is TGTGCCAGCACTCCTCAGTCTTGGGATACGCAGTATTTT.